These 20 T cell receptor beta chains came from one sample sequenced in a study of blood T cells in healthy people across ages. PCR was performed a second time for about 6 to 12 cycles using a sample-barcoded 5' primer and a J-beta primer mix. Via MiXCR, TCRdb re-called the 5' RACE reads, giving one row per CDR3 protein. The data show about 680,000 distinct CDR3 sequences, 49% seen once. The sample taken for sequencing was blood. These TCRs come from a woman aged 60-75 years in good health.

This clonotype was seen more than once but under ten times. The chain has TRBV7-2 and TRBJ2-5, with D unclear. Germline V gene lookup returns CDR1 SGHTA and CDR2 FQGNSA. The length of the CDR3 is 13 residues. Trimming took 5 bases from V and 3 from J, leaving 10 bases between them. The CDR3, as DNA: TGTGCCAGCAGCCGGGTCGGTAAAGAGACCCAGTACTTC. Translated, it gives CASSRVGKETQYF. Variable domain in full (rest from reference TRBV7-2 and TRBJ2-5): GAGVSQSPSNKVTEKGKDVELRCDPISGHTALYWYRQSLGQGLEFLIYFQGNSAPDKSGLPSDRFSAERTGGSVSTLTIQRTQQEDSAVYLCASSRVGKETQYFGPGTRLLVL.

About this clonotype: A read error may explain this, as a much larger clone is one base away. The chain recombines TRBV12-3 or TRBV12-4 with TRBJ2-5, with D perhaps TRBD2 (6 bases). The CDR3 spans 14 residues. CDR3 DNA: TGTGCCGGCAGTCCTATGGGGGGATTGGAGACCCAGTACTTC. Translation gives CAGSPMGGLETQYF.

This chain connects TRBV7-9 to TRBJ1-2, with 7 bases identical to TRBD1. V lost 5 bases and J lost 6; bases outside the gene matches: 9. Per germline, CDR1 SEHNR and CDR2 FQNEAQ (reference sequence). CDR3 length: 14 residues. The CDR3 loop is CASSESGTADGYTF. CDR3 sequence (DNA): TGTGCCAGCAGCGAATCCGGGACAGCGGATGGCTACACCTTC.

The chain recombines TRBV28 with TRBJ2-7, with D perhaps matching TRBD1 (5 bases). Germline assignment: CDR1 MDHEN and CDR2 SYDVKM. The CDR3 length is 14 residues. Trimming took 8 bases from V and 6 from J, leaving 20 bases between them. CDR3 bases: TGTGCCAGCGGTCGGCGTGGGGCCACTCGCGAGCAGTACTTC. Residues: CASGRRGATREQYF.

CDR3 residues: CASSSLGGFYGYTF. The CDR3 DNA follows: TGTGCCAGCAGTTCCCTGGGGGGCTTCTATGGCTACACCTTC. The genes are TRBV12-3 or TRBV12-4 and TRBJ1-2; tentative D call: TRBD1 (6 bases). V was shortened by 4 bases and J by 4 bases, with 13 bases between the two germline ends. There are 14 residues in the CDR3.

The chain couples TRBV5-1 to TRBJ2-2, with D hard to call. Trimming took off 5 bases at V and 2 bases at J, with 10 bases between the two ends. Germline V gene data show CDR1 as SGHRS and CDR2 as YFSETQ. The CDR3 covers 14 residues. DNA of the CDR3: TGCGCCAGCAGGATTGGTGGTAACACCGGGGAGCTGTTTTTT. Translated: CASRIGGNTGELFF.

The rearrangement uses TRBV20-1 and TRBJ2-1; maybe TRBD2 (5 bases). Per germline, CDR1 DFQATT and CDR2 SNEGSKA (reference sequence). The CDR3 consists of 15 residues. The V gene lost 0 bases and the J gene lost 13 bases, with 22 bases spanning the gap. CDR3 residues: CSARDADYEGMTQFF. CDR3 bases: TGCAGTGCTAGAGATGCCGACTACGAAGGCATGACCCAGTTCTTC.

The chain combines TRBV13 with TRBJ1-3; weak D call: TRBD1 (6 bases). This CDR3 has 15 amino acids. Trimming removed 6 bases at V and 5 bases at J, with 17 bases between. Germline V CDR1 and CDR2: PRHDT, FYEKMQ (reference sequence). The CDR3 bases are TGTGCCAGCAGACTAACAGGGTCCCTACGAAACACCATATATTTT. Translating it yields CASRLTGSLRNTIYF. The whole variable domain, remainder taken from reference TRBV13 and TRBJ1-3, is AAGVIQSPRHLIKEKRETATLKCYPIPRHDTVYWYQQGPGQDPQFLISFYEKMQSDKGSIPDRFSAQQFSDYHSELNMSSLELGDSALYFCASRLTGSLRNTIYFGEGSWLTVV.

The genes are TRBV4-3 and TRBJ2-1, with TRBD1 matching 9 bases. V gave up 4 bases and J gave up 10 bases; unmatched junction bases: 11. The CDR3 consists of 15 residues. Looked up from germline, CDR1 is LGHNA and CDR2 is YSLEER. The CDR3 region has the DNA TGCGCCAGCAGCCCGTCCCTCCACAGGGGGCAAGAGCAGTTCTTC. Its translation is CASSPSLHRGQEQFF.

This clonotype was recorded a few times. The chain couples TRBV11-2 to TRBJ2-5, with 7 positions matching TRBD1. Germline V gene lookup returns CDR1 SGHAT and CDR2 FQNNGV. V lost 2 bases to trimming and J lost 0 bases; unmatched junction nucleotides: 24. This CDR3 comprises 22 residues. The CDR3 sequence is CASSLPHRDRDQPWDYQETQYF. The CDR3 DNA sequence: TGTGCCAGCAGCTTACCCCATAGAGACAGGGATCAACCCTGGGATTACCAAGAGACCCAGTACTTC.

The CDR3 DNA reads TGTGCCAGCAACGGCAGGATGAACACCGGGGAGCTGTTTTTT. It encodes CASNGRMNTGELFF. The chain recombines TRBV2 with TRBJ2-2; D is unclear. The CDR3 is 14 amino acids. Germline V lookup: CDR1 SNHLY, CDR2 FYNNEI. V lost 7 bases and J lost 1, with 10 bases in between.

This clonotype was observed a few times. The chain uses TRBV20-1 and TRBJ2-4; the match to TRBD1 covers 7 bases. The J call may be wrong; the DNA end is better matched by TRBJ2-7. Germline assignment: CDR1 DFQATT and CDR2 SNEGSKA (reference sequence). The CDR3 sequence is 14 residues long. The CDR3 spells CSAGPRQGNSEQYF. CDR3 nucleotide sequence: TGCAGTGCTGGACCAAGACAGGGAAACTCCGAGCAGTACTTC.

Only a few counts were recorded for this clonotype. This sequence joins TRBV18 and TRBJ2-1, with TRBD2 as a possible D gene (5 bases). Looked up from germline, CDR1 is KGHSH and CDR2 is LQKENI. The CDR3 extends over 14 amino acids. Between the trimmed V and J ends, which lost 2 bases and 3 bases, there was a span of 8 bases. The CDR3 region is CASSPNRDYNEQFF. The CDR3 DNA reads as TGTGCCAGCTCACCAAACCGGGACTACAATGAGCAGTTCTTC.

The rearrangement joins TRBV5-1 to TRBJ2-7; D tentatively reads TRBD1 or TRBD2 (5 bases each). Germline CDR1 is SGHRS and CDR2 is YFSETQ. V shed 4 bases and J shed 3 bases, with 14 bases lying between them. The CDR3 is 14 amino acids. CDR3 residues: CASSPERGSYEQYF. Written as DNA, the CDR3 is TGCGCCAGCAGCCCGGAGAGGGGAAGCTACGAGCAGTACTTC.

This clonotype appeared a few times. This chain links TRBV28 with TRBJ1-5, with D tentatively TRBD1 (6 bases). Germline CDR1 MDHEN, CDR2 SYDVKM. V was cut by 7 bases and J by 6 bases, with 16 bases left in between. The CDR3 sequence is 14 residues long. In nucleotides, the CDR3 is TGTGCCAGCACTGGCGGGGGGCCCGCTCAGCCCCAGCATTTT. Translating it yields CASTGGGPAQPQHF.

In regard to this clonotype: A much larger clone lies a single base off, so this may be a read error. The chain joins TRBV6-2 or TRBV6-3 to TRBJ2-7; perhaps TRBD2 as D (5 bases). The germline V gene encodes CDR1 MNHEY and CDR2 SVGEGT. The CDR3 extends over 14 amino acids. The DNA for the CDR3 is TGTGCCAGCAGTTTAAAGGACTGGTCCTACGTGCAGTACTTC. It translates to CASSLKDWSYVQYF.

This clonotype has at least ten counts. This chain connects TRBV4-2 to TRBJ1-2; D is possibly TRBD1 (6 bases). The CDR3 extends over 16 amino acids. V was trimmed by 4 bases and J by 3 bases, leaving 18 bases between them. Germline V CDR1 and CDR2: LGHNA, YNFKEQ. CDR3 nucleotides: TGTGCCAGCAGCCCCGTGGGGGCTGGGGGAGACTATGGCTACACCTTC. Amino acids: CASSPVGAGGDYGYTF.

The chain recombines TRBV18 with TRBJ2-3; D may be TRBD1 (6 bases). Germline V gene lookup returns CDR1 KGHSH and CDR2 LQKENI. There are 14 residues in the CDR3. The V end was cut by 3 bases, the J end by 5 bases, with 12 bases between. CDR3 in amino acids: CASSPSRGGDTQYF. Written as DNA, the CDR3 is TGTGCCAGCTCACCTTCTAGAGGGGGAGATACGCAGTATTTT.

The V gene is TRBV29-1, the J gene TRBJ1-1; D perhaps matches TRBD1 (6 bases). CDR1 SQVTM and CDR2 ANQGSEA come from the germline V gene. V gave up 7 bases and J gave up 4 bases, with 13 bases separating them. There are 12 residues in the CDR3. The CDR3 spells CSAEGGPTEAFF. The CDR3 DNA reads TGCAGCGCCGAGGGGGGGCCCACTGAAGCTTTCTTT. The entire variable domain, with the rest obtained from reference TRBV29-1 and TRBJ1-1, is as follows: SAVISQKPSRDICQRGTSLTIQCQVDSQVTMMFWYRQQPGQSLTLIATANQGSEATYESGFVIDKFPISRPNLTFSTLTVSNMSPEDSSIYLCSAEGGPTEAFFGQGTRLTVV.

There are a few counts of this clonotype. The rearrangement uses TRBV6-2 or TRBV6-3 and TRBJ2-5; TRBD2 matches at 8 bases. V was pared by 7 bases and J by 6 bases, with 13 bases of the junction left unmatched. Germline assignment: CDR1 MNHEY and CDR2 SVGEGT. CDR3 size: 15 residues. CDR3 in DNA: TGTGCCAGCAACCGCCGGGGGGGGGACGGAAAGACCCAGTACTTC. Translated, it gives CASNRRGGDGKTQYF.